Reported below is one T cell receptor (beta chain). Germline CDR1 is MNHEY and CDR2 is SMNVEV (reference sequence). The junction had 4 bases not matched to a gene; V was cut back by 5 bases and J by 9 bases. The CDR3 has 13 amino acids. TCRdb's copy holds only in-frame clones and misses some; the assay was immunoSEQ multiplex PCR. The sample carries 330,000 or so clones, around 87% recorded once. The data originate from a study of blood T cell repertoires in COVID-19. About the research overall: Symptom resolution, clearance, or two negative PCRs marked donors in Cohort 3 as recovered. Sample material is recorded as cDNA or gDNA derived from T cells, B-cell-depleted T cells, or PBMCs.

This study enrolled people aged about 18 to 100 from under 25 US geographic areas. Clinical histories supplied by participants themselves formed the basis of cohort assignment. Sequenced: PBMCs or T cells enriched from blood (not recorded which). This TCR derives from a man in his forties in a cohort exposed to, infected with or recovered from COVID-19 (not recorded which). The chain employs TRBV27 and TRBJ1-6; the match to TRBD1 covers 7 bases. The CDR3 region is CASSEGAGSPLHF. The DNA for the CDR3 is TGTGCCAGCAGTGAGGGGGCAGGTTCACCCCTCCACTTT.